The entry that follows covers one T cell receptor beta chain sequence. The antigen this receptor binds is unknown. No clone much larger than this one lies a single base away; base qualities are absent. Whole blood was collected in K2EDTA tubes by collaborating institutions according to the institutions' own protocols. For TCRbeta analysis, collaborators shipped samples in one of three forms: frozen whole blood, isolated PBMCs, or DNA extracted from either of those sample types. The data belong to a study of blood T cell repertoires in COVID-19 (TCRdb year 2020). Notes on the research overall: Samples covering the acute and convalescent phases of COVID-19 were provided by collaborators in the United States, Italy and Spain. Nearly every sample came with metadata listing a de-identified subject ID, COVID-19 status, age in years and sex. Where available, HLA class I and class II types were taken from metadata supplied by the sample provider and were not determined by assay-based typing. The prospective study material was composed of cDNA or gDNA derived from T cells, B-cell-depleted T cells, or PBMCs. The samples were drawn from two sources: the first 160 participants of the ongoing ImmuneRACE study, and 1,000 to 1,500 subjects contributed by 6 global collaborators. The dataset comprised deeply sampled blood TCRbeta repertoires from subjects exposed to, actively infected with, or recovered from COVID-19. The repertoires were released in a freely available public database intended as a resource for research on the immune response to SARS-CoV-2. Broad study findings and their caveats: Clinical and demographic metadata were provided uncurated, with the amount varying by source and participant.

Relative to germline, V is missing 3 bases and J is missing 10 bases, with 6 bases of the junction outside any gene match. The CDR3 spans 14 residues, from the cysteine through the phenylalanine. Of all the DNA, just the CDR3 is kept, 42 bases in frame from base 1. The germline V gene (reference sequence) gives CDR1 as LGHDT and CDR2 as YNNKEL. TCRbeta CDR3 regions were amplified from genomic DNA by means of the immunoSEQ Assay, a bias-controlled multiplex PCR. Processing in the source paper ran as follows. The number of nucleated cells in each sample was estimated by amplification of reference gene primers within the assay. To quantify the absolute abundance of each unique TCRbeta CDR3 rearrangement, sequence reads were collapsed and filtered. For each sample, productive Simpson clonality was calculated as the square root of Simpson's diversity index across productive rearrangements. TCRdb took over this immuneACCESS table, retaining in-frame rearrangements with V and J assigned. Such tables are incomplete; in checked studies, under half of the missing clones stem from an unresolved V gene, and the remainder is unexplained. V and J calls and clone size are copied from that table; D and trimming were computed from the DNA. This sample is represented by tens of thousands of clones; approximately 79% of them were singletons. The ten largest clones represent 15% to 20% of the sample.

Material for sequencing was peripheral blood. The chain is encoded by TRBV3-1 (or the pseudogene TRBV3-2) joined to TRBJ1-4; 9 bases in the junction line up with TRBD1. The TCR originated in a man aged 70 or older with active or convalescent COVID-19. The DNA is as follows: TGTGCCAGCAGCCAGGGACAGGGCAGAGGAAAACTGTTTTTT. It specifies CASSQGQGRGKLFF.